What follows are 13 T cell receptor beta chains derived from one specimen sequenced in a study of radiation and T cells in renal cell carcinoma. The time point: blood 4 weeks post-SBRT, at nephrectomy. The treatment: 15 Gy SBRT to primary tumor, nephrectomy 4 weeks later. Measured with immunoSEQ multiplex PCR; TCRdb has only the in-frame clones, and not every one. The table shows about 78,000 clones, with 89% occurring only once. Sequenced material: blood, taken from a patient whose treatment included radiotherapy and nephrectomy. These receptors came from a woman between 65 and 79 years old with renal cell carcinoma.

Only one count was recorded for this clone. This chain connects TRBV6-6 to TRBJ2-2, with TRBD1 as a possible D gene (5 bases). The CDR3 is 13 residues long. V dropped 4 bases and J dropped 6 bases, with 9 bases sitting between them. Germline CDR1 MNHNY, CDR2 SVGAGI (reference sequence). CDR3 sequence (DNA): TGTGCCAGCAGTTCCCAGGGTGCCGGGGAGCTGTTTTTT. Amino acid sequence: CASSSQGAGELFF.

CDR3 sequence (DNA): TGTGCCAGTGGGACAGGGGATAACTTTAATTCACCCCTCCACTTT. Its protein is CASGTGDNFNSPLHF. V gene TRBV19 combines with J gene TRBJ1-6; 10 positions agree with TRBD1. This CDR3 has 15 residues. V was clipped by 8 bases and J by 6 bases; unmatched bases: 7. Germline CDR1 is LNHDA and CDR2 is SQIVND (reference sequence).

This clone showed up just once. The chain has TRBV19 and TRBJ1-1; D not resolved. Germline V gene sequence: CDR1 LNHDA, CDR2 SQIVND (reference sequence). The CDR3 has 12 residues. V was cut by 1 base and J by 9 bases, with 9 bases left in between. This CDR3 reads CASSIVGTQAFF. The CDR3 DNA sequence: TGTGCCAGTAGTATAGTTGGCACACAAGCTTTCTTT.

J is TRBJ2-1 and V is TRBV29-1; no reliable D call. CDR1 and CDR2 (germline): SQVTM, ANQGSEA. V lost 3 bases to trimming and J lost 10 bases, with 13 bases between them. This CDR3 spans 12 amino acids. CDR3 in amino acids: CSVDLGFGEQFF. CDR3 DNA: TGCAGCGTTGACTTGGGTTTCGGGGAGCAGTTCTTC.

The rearrangement links TRBV25-1 to TRBJ2-4; D perhaps matches TRBD1 (6 bases). The CDR3 contains 15 residues. V was pared by 3 bases and J by 10 bases, with 19 bases between. Germline V gene lookup returns CDR1 MGHDK and CDR2 SYGVNS. The CDR3 protein is CASSDSGAGVEIQYF. The CDR3, as DNA: TGTGCCAGCAGTGATTCAGGGGCAGGGGTAGAGATTCAGTACTTC.

This chain links TRBV7-9 with TRBJ1-4; TRBD1 matches 7 bases. Germline lookup yields CDR1 SEHNR and CDR2 FQNEAQ (reference sequence). This CDR3 contains 14 residues. After removal of 4 bases from V and 7 bases from J, the junction contained 6 bases not matched to a gene. The CDR3 DNA sequence: TGTGCCAGCAGCTCGACAGGGTTTCGTGAAAAACTGTTTTTT. It encodes CASSSTGFREKLFF.

This clone has a handful of counts. Germline and junction disagree at one end, which may indicate a read error. This chain joins TRBV9 and TRBJ2-3; D is undetermined. Germline-derived CDR1 and CDR2 are SGDLS and YYNGEE. This CDR3 is built from 13 residues. The CDR3 region is CASSVESKDTQYF. In nucleotides, the CDR3 is TGTGCCAGCAGCGTAGAAAGCAAAGATACGCAGTATTTT.

The genes are TRBV7-3 and TRBJ1-2, with a tentative D call TRBD1 (6 bases). The CDR3 totals 13 residues. The germline CDR1 and CDR2 sequences are SGHTA and FQGTGA. The V end was cut by 3 bases, the J end by 7 bases, with 12 bases between. CDR3 sequence (DNA): TGTGCCAGCAGCTTCGCGCAGGGGTTTGGCTACACCTTC. Translation gives CASSFAQGFGYTF.

This chain links TRBV30 with TRBJ1-1, with a tentative D call TRBD1 (5 bases). V lost 0 bases, J lost 6 bases, and 17 bases lay in between. The CDR3 spans 15 residues. Looked up from germline, CDR1 is GTSNPN and CDR2 is SVGIG (reference sequence). Here the CDR3 DNA reads TGTGCCTGGAGTGTACAGGCAGGGCTGTGGGCTGAAGCTTTCTTT. As protein: CAWSVQAGLWAEAFF.

As concerns this clone: One end of the junction is discordant with germline, which a read error may explain. The chain is built from TRBV13 and TRBJ1-1; 7 nucleotides agree with TRBD1. Looked up from germline, CDR1 is PRHDT and CDR2 is FYEKMQ (reference sequence). The CDR3 covers 15 residues. For the CDR3, the DNA is TGTGCCAGCAGATTAGGGCTCGACAGGGACACTGAAGCTTTCTTT. Its protein is CASRLGLDRDTEAFF.

The chain joins TRBV9 to TRBJ1-4; no clear D gene. The CDR3 is 15 amino acids. Germline values: CDR1 SGDLS, CDR2 YYNGEE. The germline V and J ends were trimmed by 0 bases and 2 bases, with 8 bases remaining between them. DNA of the CDR3: TGTGCCAGCAGCGTAGCTGTGGGGACTAATGAAAAACTGTTTTTT. Translation: CASSVAVGTNEKLFF.

The V and J genes are TRBV5-1 and TRBJ1-5, with D possibly being TRBD1 (6 bases). Germline lookup yields CDR1 SGHRS and CDR2 YFSETQ. CDR3 size: 15 residues. V gave up 0 bases and J gave up 1 base, with 8 bases separating them. CDR3 loop: CASSLDGTSNQPQHF. The CDR3 nucleotides are TGCGCCAGCAGCTTGGATGGGACAAGCAATCAGCCCCAGCATTTT.

The table lists this clone with a few counts. V and J are TRBV30 and TRBJ1-5, with TRBD1 as a possible D gene (6 bases). Germline V gene sequence: CDR1 GTSNPN, CDR2 SVGIG (reference sequence). The length of the CDR3 is 14 residues. With 0 bases removed from V and 4 bases from J, the gap between germline ends came to 10 bases. The CDR3 loop reads CAWSVRQGNQPQHF. In DNA, the CDR3 is TGTGCCTGGAGTGTAAGGCAGGGGAATCAGCCCCAGCATTTT. The whole variable domain, filled in from reference TRBV30 and TRBJ1-5, reads SQTIHQWPATLVQPVGSPLSLECTVEGTSNPNLYWYRQAAGRGLQLLFYSVGIGQISSEVPQNLSASRPQDRQFILSSKKLLLSDSGFYLCAWSVRQGNQPQHFGDGTRLSIL.